This record concerns one T cell receptor (beta chain) sequence. This clone was detected only a few times. Its antigen is currently not known. Within one base of it there is no much larger clone, and no base qualities were kept. CDR3 length: 14 amino acids, cysteine to phenylalanine. Only the CDR3 DNA is retained, 42 bases long and in frame from the first base. CDR1 SGHDT and CDR2 YYEEEE were looked up in the germline V gene. Between the V and J ends, shortened by 8 bases and 5 bases respectively, the junction contains 17 bases. The library came from the immunoSEQ multiplex PCR assay. The multiplex PCR relied on a mix of 60 forward primers for TCR Vbeta segments and 13 reverse primers for TCR Jbeta segments. The CDR3 region of rearranged TCR beta genes was amplified from genomic DNA with a multiplex PCR assay. On the Illumina HiSeq System, the amplified TCR beta libraries were sequenced as 87-base-pair reads. Per the source publication's procedure: A later analysis tallied tens of millions of unique TCR beta chains across the 660 or so repertoires, and approximately 9.9 million of those chains were shared by two or more donors. To remove PCR and sequencing errors, raw reads were error-corrected and collapsed into unique sequences using a nearest-neighbor algorithm that merged closely related sequences. Alignment of CDR3 sequences to IMGT reference sequences was used to assign V, D and J gene segments. For a sequence to be retained, a match of at least six nucleotides to both a V gene segment and a J gene segment was required. Rearrangements were classified as productive when the CDR3 lacked stop codons and remained in frame with V and J, and all other rearrangements were classified as non-productive. CDR3 was defined by IMGT convention, running from the second conserved V-encoded cysteine to the conserved J-encoded phenylalanine. The earlier analysis of a few hundred of the donors excluded sequences that lacked an unambiguous match to a single V gene segment. In an earlier analysis of a few hundred of the donors, V segments were called functional above 56.7% productive rearrangements and were called segregating when the between-donor standard deviation exceeded 5%. A statistical classification framework was built to diagnose cytomegalovirus status from the catalog of TCR beta chain sequences. In a later analysis, V and J genes were assigned by comparing TCR nucleotide sequences against IMGT/GENE-DB human TR gene sequences. A later analysis assigned CDR3 sequences and most-parsimonious VDJ recombination scenarios with the TCRdist pipeline. A later analysis defined each TCR beta chain by its CDR3 amino acid sequence plus V-gene family, and excluded reads lacking a unique V-gene family. As a way to deal with suspected cross-contamination and a sequencing artifact, a later analysis dropped 500 to 700 nucleotide sequences that were highly shared and had low generation probability. In a later analysis, a clonal expansion index was calculated for each public chain from normalized within-repertoire ranks of inferred template counts. Generation probabilities in a later analysis came from a VDJ recombination model fitted to out-of-frame rearrangements, and those results were checked against IGoR. A later analysis scored TCR-TCR, TCR-HLA and TCR-CMV co-occurrence with hypergeometric tests, applying a repertoire-size bias correction to TCR pairs. False discovery rates were estimated in a later analysis by permuting HLA or CMV assignments 20 times. A later analysis grouped co-occurring TCRs with DBSCAN, adding TCRdist sequence similarity when clustering within HLA-allele-positive subsets. For co-occurrence clustering, repertoires with fewer than 30,000 or more than 120,000 public chains were excluded, along with several repertoires with anomalous nucleotide sharing. TCRdb took this table from immuneACCESS and kept in-frame rearrangements with V and J called. Such tables lack part of the clones; where checked against another copy, unresolved V genes explain under half of the gap, and the rest is unexplained. For V, J and clone size, that table is used; D and trimming come from the DNA. The sample table holds under 200,000 clones, of which about 80% were seen once. About 1.6% of the sample rests with the top ten.

The data originate from a study of cytomegalovirus exposure and HLA in healthy donors (dated by TCRdb to 2016 to 2017). About the investigation overall: In an earlier analysis of approximately 640 of the donors, approximately 260 Gb of sequence data and about 110 million unique TCR beta sequences from roughly 200 million T cells were reported. An early release that covered about 600 HLA-typed donors contained approximately 290 gigabases of sequencing data and about 93 million unique TCR sequences. The genetic ancestry cluster associated with self-reported Caucasian donors included around 76% of the approximately 410 genotyped donors. The study was designed to test whether signatures of past pathogen exposure could be identified by cataloging public T cell receptors. Using immunosequencing, the study profiled T cell repertoires from roughly 650 subjects and related those repertoires to cytomegalovirus serostatus. Along with the approximately 700-subject first cohort, a separate validation cohort of over a hundred different subjects was used. The study combined high-throughput TCR immunosequencing, statistical association of individual TCRs with disease status, and machine learning to predict cytomegalovirus infection status. A later analysis re-examined previously published TCR beta repertoires from 500 to 700 donors and added high-resolution HLA genotyping to investigate patterns of TCR occurrence. In the later analysis, no new phenotypic data were used to find candidate immune exposures; instead, reliance was placed on TCR beta sequences and their occurrence across donors. In an earlier analysis of around 540 of the donors, high-throughput TCR beta sequencing was used to judge whether each TCR beta V gene segment behaved as functional or pseudogenic. Donor age, sex, ethnicity and CMV serostatus were compiled alongside the repertoire data. In a later genetic analysis, genome-wide SNP genotypes for 398 of the 666 donors were used, and that subset was treated as a discovery cohort. All discovery cohort repertoires had been generated on a single sequencing platform. HLA typing covered class I and class II loci at four-digit resolution. The number of donors typed differed by locus, with roughly 620-630 for A, B, C, DRB1 and DQB1, around 500 for DQA1, approximately 570 for DPA1, and around 460 for DPB1. Roughly 5 DR-DQ haplotypes were handled as single units for association and clustering, since linkage in the cohort was strong. Among about 400 genotyped donors of the cohort, an average of about 220,000 unique TCR beta nucleotide sequences was sequenced per donor, of which about 20% were non-productive. Summary of the overall study and its limitations: The cohort was sequenced for TCR beta chains only, and without alpha or paired-chain data the features that could be detected were limited. Most TCR sequences were seen in very few donors, while some public TCRs were found in many individuals. Broadly in line with IMGT annotations, most TCR beta V segments showed up in productive rearrangements about 90% or about 30% of the time in an earlier analysis of around 600 of the donors. The authors suggested that the approach could potentially be extended to other disease states and immunological phenotypes. In a later analysis, the rate of TCR association differed among HLA loci, with DRB1 alleles having the most associated TCRs and HLA-C alleles having the fewest. A few of the identified cytomegalovirus-associated TCR beta chains were confirmed in vitro to be specific for cytomegalovirus antigens. Linkage disequilibrium might explain the correlated functional status among segregating V segments, but an unknown experimental factor could not be excluded. A total of fewer than 200 TCR beta chains were listed by the study as associated with cytomegalovirus. At a false discovery rate of 0.05, a later analysis linked around 17,000 TCR beta sequences to specific HLA alleles. When HLA alleles, especially DR and DQ, strongly co-occurred, TCR associations were difficult to assign to individual alleles. The presence/absence analyses assumed that sequencing depth was roughly uniform across donors, and that assumption may not be true. An association between a missense DCLRE1C variant and V-gene and J-gene trimming of TCR beta chains was found in a later genetic analysis and replicated in an independent cohort. Because counts were too low, 15 to 20 rarely observed V segments, including chromosome 9 orphons, were excluded from the earlier analysis of around 640 of the donors. HLA typing was unavailable for some donors at each locus, so association tests used only the typed subset. In both the original and validation cohorts, the classifier was reported to diagnose cytomegalovirus status with high specificity and sensitivity. A group of highly shared sequence variants was considered likely to be a technical artifact of the sequencing pipeline. A further reported finding was that TCR beta sequences accurately predicted the HLA-A and HLA-B alleles for most subjects in the first cohort. In a later genetic analysis, fewer N-insertions in productive TCRs were reported among donors in an Asian-associated ancestry cluster than the approximately 630-donor mean. Some IMGT-functional V segments, including TRBV6-2 and TRBV6-3, could not be told apart with the 87-base-pair reads, so those segments were excluded. A later analysis found that HLA-associated TCR beta chains were more clonally expanded and had lower generation probabilities than equally common non-associated chains. In a later analysis, most CMV-associated TCR beta chains were found to appear HLA-restricted, with HLA associations seemingly driven largely by CMV exposure. In a later analysis, several top co-occurrence clusters were reported to appear linked to parvovirus B19, influenza, CMV and Epstein-Barr virus. For the cohort, immune exposure information was limited to CMV serostatus.

The cohort was made up of about 610 healthy bone marrow donors. Cohort members were all nominally healthy when sampled, although unrecorded immune exposures were likely present. The donor tested CMV seropositive, placing the donor among the 250 to 300 seropositive members of the cohort. A peripheral blood sample was provided by each donor, and peripheral blood mononuclear cells were used for TCR beta sequencing. Genomic DNA was extracted from the blood cell samples with the Qiagen DNeasy Blood Extraction Kit. The sample comprised PBMCs. This clonotype was obtained from a girl aged 5 to 17 in good health and CMV-seropositive. The chain is assembled from TRBV5-6 and TRBJ2-4; the D gene is perhaps TRBD1, on 8 matching bases. Here the CDR3 is given as CASSKTGGENIQYF. The base sequence is TGTGCCAGTTCTAAAACAGGGGGGGAAAACATTCAGTACTTC.